This T cell receptor beta chain emerged from a study of blood T cell repertoires in COVID-19. Study overall: The United States, Italy and Spain provided the acute and convalescent COVID-19 samples. T cells, B-cell-depleted T cells, or PBMCs supplied cDNA or gDNA.

The CDR3 has 14 amino acids. Germline V gene sequence: CDR1 SGHDT, CDR2 YYEEEE. V was shortened by 0 bases and J by 1 base, with 7 bases between the two germline ends. Under the authors' procedure: The authors estimated nucleated cell counts from reference gene primer amplification. Method: immunoSEQ multiplex PCR; TCRdb's copy keeps in-frame clones and lacks some. V, J and clone size are those of that table, while D and trimming were read from the DNA. The table includes approximately 280,000 clones, approximately 91% detected once. Material for sequencing was peripheral blood. This chain connects TRBV5-6 to TRBJ1-1, with D possibly TRBD1 on 6 matching bases. This receptor was taken from a man aged 18 to 29 with active or convalescent COVID-19. The CDR3 DNA is TGTGCCAGCAGCTTGGACAGGGAGAACACTGAAGCTTTCTTT. This codes for CASSLDRENTEAFF.